The 15 T cell receptor beta chains given below trace back to one sample, sequenced in a study of memory CD4+ T cells and cytomegalovirus serostatus. This table comes from immunoSEQ multiplex PCR, and its TCRdb copy is limited to in-frame clones, with some not included. Of over 55,000 clones in the sample, approximately 80% were seen once. The sort gate was single viable CD3+CD4+CD8-CD45RO+ cells for memory CD4+ T cells. Sequenced material: memory CD4+ T cells from blood. Receptor source: an adult in good health and CMV-seronegative.

This clone occurred once. The chain joins TRBV30 to TRBJ2-1; 7 bases match TRBD2. The ends lost 8 bases at V and 5 bases at J; junction bases unmatched: 9. The germline CDR1 and CDR2 sequences are GTSNPN and SVGIG (reference sequence). This CDR3 spans 13 amino acids. DNA of the CDR3: TGTGCCCTAGGTGAGGGAGGGAACAATGAGCAGTTCTTC. It encodes CALGEGGNNEQFF.

The chain recombines TRBV7-2 with TRBJ2-1; 11 nucleotides align to TRBD1. The trim removed 8 bases at V and 8 bases at J, leaving 11 bases unmatched. CDR1 is SGHTA, CDR2 FQGNSA, per germline. This CDR3 spans 15 amino acids. The CDR3 spells CASGPGQGARYEQFF. Written as DNA, the CDR3 is TGTGCCAGCGGACCCGGACAGGGGGCGAGGTATGAGCAGTTCTTC.

The rearrangement joins TRBV30 to TRBJ1-3; D call uncertain. Trimming stripped 0 bases from V and 0 bases from J, with 9 bases between. The germline CDR1 and CDR2 sequences are GTSNPN and SVGIG (reference sequence). This CDR3 has 15 amino acids. In nucleotides, the CDR3 is TGTGCCTGGAGTGTACGGAGAAGCTCTGGAAACACCATATATTTT. Amino acid sequence: CAWSVRRSSGNTIYF.

The CDR3 is CASSQDMGELFF. CDR3 coding DNA: TGCGCCAGCAGCCAAGATATGGGGGAGCTGTTTTTT. The chain joins TRBV4-1 to TRBJ2-2; D gene unclear. Germline loops: CDR1 MGHRA, CDR2 YSYEKL. V lost 0 bases, J lost 8 bases, and 4 bases lay in between. The CDR3 loop spans 12 amino acids.

The chain couples TRBV7-9 to TRBJ1-1, with 10 bases fitting TRBD1. Germline loops: CDR1 SEHNR, CDR2 FQNEAQ (reference sequence). Trimming at V came to 4 bases and at J to 10 bases, leaving 15 bases not matched to a gene. This CDR3 spans 16 amino acids. CDR3 nucleotide sequence: TGTGCCAGCAGCTCGGAGTTGACAGGGGGCATCGGGGTAGCTTTCTTT. It encodes CASSSELTGGIGVAFF. The complete variable domain, with remaining parts taken from reference TRBV7-9 and TRBJ1-1, reads DTGVSQNPRHKITKRGQNVTFRCDPISEHNRLYWYRQTLGQGPEFLTYFQNEAQLEKSRLLSDRFSAERPKGSFSTLEIQRTEQGDSAMYLCASSSELTGGIGVAFFGQGTRLTVV.

This clone was found a few times. The V gene is TRBV5-1, the J gene TRBJ2-5; TRBD1 matches 8 bases. This CDR3 is built from 14 residues. From germline, CDR1 is SGHRS and CDR2 YFSETQ. Unmatched junction bases numbered 2, after V lost 2 bases and J lost 2 bases. CDR3 in amino acids: CASSFGQGQETQYF. CDR3 nucleotide sequence: TGCGCCAGCAGCTTCGGACAGGGACAAGAGACCCAGTACTTC.

In this sample, this clone turned up a few times. The chain carries TRBV21-1 and TRBJ1-4. TRBV21-1 represents a pseudogene. The CDR3 loop spans 14 amino acids. The CDR3 loop reads CASSPGWGNEKLFF. The CDR3, as DNA: TGTGCCAGCAGCCCCGGGTGGGGGAATGAAAAACTGTTTTTT.

V is TRBV7-9 and J is TRBJ2-5; D is perhaps TRBD2 (6 bases). The DNA end lines up better with TRBJ2-7; the J call may be wrong. The CDR3 runs 16 residues. Germline V lookup: CDR1 SEHNR, CDR2 FQNEAQ (reference sequence). The CDR3 reads CASSSAGPRSSYEQYF. CDR3 coding DNA: TGTGCCAGCAGCTCCGCGGGACCTCGGAGCTCCTACGAGCAGTACTTC.

The chain links TRBV5-5 to TRBJ2-7; tentatively, D is TRBD1 or TRBD2 (5 bases each). Germline loops: CDR1 SGHKS, CDR2 YYEKEE (reference sequence). Trimming removed 0 bases at V and 8 bases at J, with 12 bases between. The CDR3 length is 13 residues. The CDR3 DNA follows: TGTGCCAGCAGCTTGGGGGACGTCTTGCAGCAGTACTTC. Encoded protein: CASSLGDVLQQYF.

This clone was detected a few times. The chain joins TRBV11-2 to TRBJ2-3; D uncertain. In germline, CDR1 is SGHAT, CDR2 FQNNGV. The CDR3 has 15 residues. Trimming stripped 4 bases from V and 3 bases from J, with 14 bases between. CDR3 sequence: CASSSSQLVTDTQYF. CDR3 coding DNA: TGTGCCAGCAGCTCTAGTCAGTTGGTGACAGATACGCAGTATTTT.

The table lists this clone with a few counts. The V call is TRBV27, the J call TRBJ2-5; no reliable D call. With 1 base removed from V and 5 bases from J, the gap between germline ends came to 8 bases. This CDR3 spans 13 amino acids. Germline CDR1 and CDR2: MNHEY and SMNVEV (reference sequence). Here the CDR3 reads CASSLFRSETQYF. The CDR3 bases are TGTGCCAGCAGTTTATTTAGAAGTGAGACCCAGTACTTC.

The chain recombines TRBV5-6 with TRBJ2-7; 9 bases map to TRBD1. Losses at the gene ends were 4 bases for V and 3 bases for J; bases not matched to a gene: 8. The CDR3 has 15 amino acids. Germline V gene data show CDR1 as SGHDT and CDR2 as YYEEEE. For the CDR3, the DNA is TGTGCCAGCAGCGGAACCGGGACAGGGCGCTACGAGCAGTACTTC. It specifies CASSGTGTGRYEQYF.

The V call is TRBV27, the J call TRBJ2-2; D not resolved. This CDR3 region has 14 residues. The germline CDR1 and CDR2 sequences are MNHEY and SMNVEV (reference sequence). Trimming removed 3 bases at V and 2 bases at J, with 7 bases between. The DNA of the CDR3 is TGTGCCAGCAGTTTTATGGTTAACACCGGGGAGCTGTTTTTT. It is translated as CASSFMVNTGELFF.

This clone showed up just a few times. The J gene is TRBJ1-5, the V gene TRBV21-1; TRBD1 is taken as the D call from the table, unchecked against the DNA. TRBV21-1 is labeled a pseudogene. There are 16 residues in the CDR3. CDR3 loop: CASSKVNGDNNQPQHF. Here the CDR3 DNA reads TGTGCCAGCAGCAAAGTTAATGGGGACAATAATCAGCCCCAGCATTTT.

The rearrangement uses TRBV7-2 and TRBJ1-3; 7 nucleotides line up with TRBD1. The germline V gene encodes CDR1 SGHTA and CDR2 FQGNSA. The CDR3 runs to 15 residues. J was trimmed by 4 bases and V by 1 base; bases with no gene match: 4. CDR3 protein: CASSLVQGKGNTIYF. In nucleotides, the CDR3 is TGTGCCAGCAGCTTAGTACAGGGGAAGGGAAACACCATATATTTT.